This TCR beta chain comes out of a study of cytomegalovirus exposure and HLA in healthy donors. The study's findings and limits: It was only CMV serostatus that was available as immune exposure information. Some V segments could not be told apart, so they were left out, TRBV6-2 and TRBV6-3 among them. What TCR beta sequences reportedly achieved was accurate prediction of HLA-A and HLA-B alleles in most subjects.

For this clone: Its antigen is not identified.

CDR3 length: 15 amino acids. Trimming pared 0 bases from V and 5 bases from J, leaving 15 bases between. The germline CDR1 and CDR2 sequences are GTSNPN and SVGIG (reference sequence). Use of 60 Vbeta and 13 Jbeta primers characterized the PCR. Using immunoSEQ multiplex PCR, the repertoire was profiled, and TCRdb retains in-frame clones only, with some absent. The sample yields nearly 110,000 clones, approximately 85% seen once. This sequence was found in a man over 45 in good health and CMV-seronegative. Sequenced input: PBMCs. The rearrangement uses TRBV30 and TRBJ2-3, with a weak D call TRBD2 (7 bases). The CDR3 DNA sequence: TGTGCCTGGAGTGTACTCGGGGGGCGGGGAGATACGCAGTATTTT. Encoded protein: CAWSVLGGRGDTQYF.